This entry features one TCR beta chain sequence. Its antigen is unknown. The libraries were made with immunoSEQ version 4 in survey mode. The repertoire was sequenced with immunoSEQ multiplex PCR; TCRdb's copy has only in-frame clones and lacks some. This sample has tens of thousands of clones; roughly 70% occur once, and the top ten carry less than 2%. This record comes from a study of persistence of HIV-infected CD4 T cells. Cells were stimulated with overlapping HIV-1 Gag 15-mer peptides. CD4+ T cells upregulating both CD40 ligand and CD69 were sorted as responding cells. Germline values: CDR1 MDHEN, CDR2 SYDVKM. The germline V and J ends were trimmed by 5 bases and 2 bases, with 16 bases remaining between them. CDR3 size: 15 residues.

The V and J genes are TRBV28 and TRBJ2-7, with D possibly TRBD1 on 5 matching bases. The TCR was taken from an adult man with HIV who was CMV-seropositive. The sample here was CD4+ T cells sorted from PBMCs after approximately 20-hour stimulation, taken from a patient who received antiretroviral therapy. The CDR3 DNA sequence: TGTGCCAGCAGTGCCCTAAGCAGGGTTCCCTACGAGCAGTACTTC. Its protein product is CASSALSRVPYEQYF.